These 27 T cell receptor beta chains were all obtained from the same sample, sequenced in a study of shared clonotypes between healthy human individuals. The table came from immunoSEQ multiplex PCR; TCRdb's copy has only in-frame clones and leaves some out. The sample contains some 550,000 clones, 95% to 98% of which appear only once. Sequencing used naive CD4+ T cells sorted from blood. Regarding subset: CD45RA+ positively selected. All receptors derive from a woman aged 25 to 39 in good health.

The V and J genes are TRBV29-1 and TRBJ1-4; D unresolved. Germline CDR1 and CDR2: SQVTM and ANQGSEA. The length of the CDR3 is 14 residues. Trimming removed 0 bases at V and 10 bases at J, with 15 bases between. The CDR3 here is CSVEDQGNPGKLFF. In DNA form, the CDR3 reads TGCAGCGTTGAAGATCAAGGGAACCCCGGAAAACTGTTTTTT.

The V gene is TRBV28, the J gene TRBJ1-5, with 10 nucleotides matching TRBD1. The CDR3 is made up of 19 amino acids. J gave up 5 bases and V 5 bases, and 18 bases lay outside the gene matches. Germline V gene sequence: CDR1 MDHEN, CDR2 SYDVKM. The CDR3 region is CASSVPGQGLVGGDQPQHF. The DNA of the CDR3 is TGTGCCAGCAGTGTTCCGGGACAGGGGCTCGTCGGGGGAGATCAGCCCCAGCATTTT.

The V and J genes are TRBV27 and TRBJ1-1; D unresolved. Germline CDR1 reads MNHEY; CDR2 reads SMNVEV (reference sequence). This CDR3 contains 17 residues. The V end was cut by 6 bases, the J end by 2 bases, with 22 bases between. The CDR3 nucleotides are TGTGCCAGCAGCCACACCGGCTTTGGGCTCGCTAACACTGAAGCTTTCTTT. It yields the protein CASSHTGFGLANTEAFF.

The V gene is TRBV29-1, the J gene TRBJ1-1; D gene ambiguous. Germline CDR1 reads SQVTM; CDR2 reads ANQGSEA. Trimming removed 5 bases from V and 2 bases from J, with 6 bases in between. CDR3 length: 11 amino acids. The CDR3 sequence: CSVWGNTEAFF. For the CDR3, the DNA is TGCAGCGTTTGGGGTAACACTGAAGCTTTCTTT.

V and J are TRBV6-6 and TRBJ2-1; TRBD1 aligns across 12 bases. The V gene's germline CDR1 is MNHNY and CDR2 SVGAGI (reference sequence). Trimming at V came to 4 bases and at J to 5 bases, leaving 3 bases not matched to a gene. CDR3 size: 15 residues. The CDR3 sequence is CASSWGQGADNEQFF. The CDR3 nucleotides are TGTGCCAGCAGTTGGGGACAGGGGGCGGACAATGAGCAGTTCTTC.

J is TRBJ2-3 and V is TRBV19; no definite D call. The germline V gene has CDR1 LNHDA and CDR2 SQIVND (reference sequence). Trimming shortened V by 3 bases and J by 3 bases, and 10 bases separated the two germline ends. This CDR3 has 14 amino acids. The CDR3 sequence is CASSILDGTDTQYF. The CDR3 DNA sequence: TGTGCCAGTAGTATCTTGGACGGGACAGATACGCAGTATTTT.

The CDR3: CASRRGTVGDTQYF. CDR3 nucleotide sequence: TGCGCCAGCAGACGCGGGACAGTAGGAGATACGCAGTATTTT. This chain connects TRBV10-1 to TRBJ2-3; a weak D match, TRBD1 (7 bases). Germline assignment: CDR1 WNHNN and CDR2 SYGVQD (reference sequence). Deletions cut 6 bases from V and 5 bases from J, with 15 bases between. The length of the CDR3 is 14 residues.

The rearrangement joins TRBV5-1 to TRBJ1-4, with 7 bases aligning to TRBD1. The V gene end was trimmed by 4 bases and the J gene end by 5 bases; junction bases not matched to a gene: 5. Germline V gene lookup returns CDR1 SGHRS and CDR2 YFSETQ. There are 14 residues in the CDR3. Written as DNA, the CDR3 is TGCGCCAGCAGCCCGACAGGGTGGAATGAAAAACTGTTTTTT. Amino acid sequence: CASSPTGWNEKLFF.

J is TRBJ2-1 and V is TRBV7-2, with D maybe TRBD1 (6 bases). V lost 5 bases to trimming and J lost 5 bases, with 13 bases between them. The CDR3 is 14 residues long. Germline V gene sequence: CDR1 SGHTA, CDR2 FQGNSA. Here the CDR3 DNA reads TGTGCCAGCAGCGAGCAGTACAGGGACAATGAGCAGTTCTTC. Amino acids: CASSEQYRDNEQFF.

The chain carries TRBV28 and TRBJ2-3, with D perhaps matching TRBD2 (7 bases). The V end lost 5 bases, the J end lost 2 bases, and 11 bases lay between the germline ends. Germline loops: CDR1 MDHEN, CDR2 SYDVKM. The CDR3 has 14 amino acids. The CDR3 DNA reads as TGTGCCAGCAGTGGGGGGGGGCCCACAGATACGCAGTATTTT. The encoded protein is CASSGGGPTDTQYF.

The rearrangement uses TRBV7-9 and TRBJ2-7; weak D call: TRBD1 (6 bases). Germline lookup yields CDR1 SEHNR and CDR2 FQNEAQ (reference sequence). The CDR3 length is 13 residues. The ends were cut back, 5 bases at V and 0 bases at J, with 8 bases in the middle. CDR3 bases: TGTGCCAGCAGCCAGGGGAGCTCCTACGAGCAGTACTTC. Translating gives CASSQGSSYEQYF.

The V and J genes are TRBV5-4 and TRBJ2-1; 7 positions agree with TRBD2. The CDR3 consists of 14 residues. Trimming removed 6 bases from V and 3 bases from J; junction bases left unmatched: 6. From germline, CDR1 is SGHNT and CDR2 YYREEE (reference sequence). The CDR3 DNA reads TGTGCCAGCAACCCTAGCGGAGTCTACAATGAGCAGTTCTTC. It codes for CASNPSGVYNEQFF.

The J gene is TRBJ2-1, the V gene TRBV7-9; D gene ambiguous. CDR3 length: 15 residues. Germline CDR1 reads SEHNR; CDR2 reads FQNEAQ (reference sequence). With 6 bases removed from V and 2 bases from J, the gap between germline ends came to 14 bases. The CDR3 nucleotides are TGTGCCAGCAGTTACCACCGGTCGCCCTACAATGAGCAGTTCTTC. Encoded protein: CASSYHRSPYNEQFF.

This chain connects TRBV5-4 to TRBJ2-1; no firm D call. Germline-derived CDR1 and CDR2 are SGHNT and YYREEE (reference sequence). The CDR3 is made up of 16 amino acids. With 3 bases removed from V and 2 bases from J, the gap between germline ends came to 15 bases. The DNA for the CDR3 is TGTGCCAGCAGCTCTGGTCCATCCAGCCCCTACAATGAGCAGTTCTTC. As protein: CASSSGPSSPYNEQFF.

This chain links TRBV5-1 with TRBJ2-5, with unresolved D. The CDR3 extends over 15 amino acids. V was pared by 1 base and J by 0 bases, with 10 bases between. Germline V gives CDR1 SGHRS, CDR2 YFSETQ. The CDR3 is CASSLRVPDQETQYF. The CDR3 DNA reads TGCGCCAGCAGCTTGAGGGTACCAGACCAAGAGACCCAGTACTTC. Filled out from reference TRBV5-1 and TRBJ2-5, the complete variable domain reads KAGVTQTPRYLIKTRGQQVTLSCSPISGHRSVSWYQQTPGQGLQFLFEYFSETQRNKGNFPGRFSGRQFSNSRSEMNVSTLELGDSALYLCASSLRVPDQETQYFGPGTRLLVL.

The CDR3 nucleotides read TGTGCCAGCAGCCCGGGACAGGGGGTGGGTGAAAAACTGTTTTTT. This codes for CASSPGQGVGEKLFF. The chain joins TRBV28 to TRBJ1-4; 11 bases are a match to TRBD1. The CDR3 covers 15 residues. Trimming at V came to 6 bases and at J to 7 bases, leaving 7 bases not matched to a gene. CDR1 is MDHEN, CDR2 SYDVKM, per germline.

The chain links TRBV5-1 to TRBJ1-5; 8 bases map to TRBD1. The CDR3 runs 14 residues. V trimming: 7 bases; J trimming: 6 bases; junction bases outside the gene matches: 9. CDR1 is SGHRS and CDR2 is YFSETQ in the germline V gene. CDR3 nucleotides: TGCGCCAGCGCCCCGACAGGGGATGGTCAGCCCCAGCATTTT. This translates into CASAPTGDGQPQHF.

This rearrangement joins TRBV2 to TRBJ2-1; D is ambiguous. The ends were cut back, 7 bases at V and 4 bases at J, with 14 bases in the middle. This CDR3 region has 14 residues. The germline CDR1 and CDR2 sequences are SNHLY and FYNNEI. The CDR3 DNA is TGTGCCAGCAATACAGTCCGTTTGTACAATGAGCAGTTCTTC. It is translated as CASNTVRLYNEQFF.

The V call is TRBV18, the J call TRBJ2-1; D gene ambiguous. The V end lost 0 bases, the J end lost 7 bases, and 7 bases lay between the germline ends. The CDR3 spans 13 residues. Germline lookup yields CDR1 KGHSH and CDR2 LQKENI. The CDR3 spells CASSPPTANEQFF. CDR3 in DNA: TGTGCCAGCTCACCACCGACTGCGAATGAGCAGTTCTTC.

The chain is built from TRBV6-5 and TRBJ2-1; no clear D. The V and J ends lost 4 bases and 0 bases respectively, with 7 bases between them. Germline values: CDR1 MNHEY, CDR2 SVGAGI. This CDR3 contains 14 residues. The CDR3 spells CASSSPDSYNEQFF. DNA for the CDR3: TGTGCCAGCAGTTCCCCGGACTCCTACAATGAGCAGTTCTTC.

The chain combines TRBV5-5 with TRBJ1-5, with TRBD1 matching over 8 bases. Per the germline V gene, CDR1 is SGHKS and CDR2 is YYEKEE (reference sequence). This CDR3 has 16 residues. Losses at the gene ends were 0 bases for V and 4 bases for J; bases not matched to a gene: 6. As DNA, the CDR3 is TGTGCCAGCAGCTTGGACACCGGGACAGGTAATCAGCCCCAGCATTTT. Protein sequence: CASSLDTGTGNQPQHF.

CDR3 nucleotides: TGCGCCAGCAGCCAAGGGACTAGCGGGGCCTTTTGGCGGTTCTTC. Its translation: CASSQGTSGAFWRFF. The rearrangement uses TRBV4-1 and TRBJ2-1; 12 bases align to TRBD2. V shed 1 base, J shed 15 bases, and the junction held 10 bases outside the gene matches. The CDR3 runs to 15 residues. CDR1 MGHRA and CDR2 YSYEKL come from the germline V gene.

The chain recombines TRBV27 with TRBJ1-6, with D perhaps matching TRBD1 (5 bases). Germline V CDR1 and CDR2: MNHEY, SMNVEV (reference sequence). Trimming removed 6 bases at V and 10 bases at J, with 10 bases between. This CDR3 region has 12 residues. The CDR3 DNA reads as TGTGCCAGCAGGGGGGGATGGTCACCCCTCCACTTT. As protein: CASRGGWSPLHF.

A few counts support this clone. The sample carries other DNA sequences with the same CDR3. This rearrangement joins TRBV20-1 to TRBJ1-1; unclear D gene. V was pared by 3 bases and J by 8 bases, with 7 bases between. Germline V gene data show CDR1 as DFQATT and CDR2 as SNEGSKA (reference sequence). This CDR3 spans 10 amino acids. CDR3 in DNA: TGCAGTGCTAGGGTGGGGGAAGCTTTCTTT. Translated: CSARVGEAFF.

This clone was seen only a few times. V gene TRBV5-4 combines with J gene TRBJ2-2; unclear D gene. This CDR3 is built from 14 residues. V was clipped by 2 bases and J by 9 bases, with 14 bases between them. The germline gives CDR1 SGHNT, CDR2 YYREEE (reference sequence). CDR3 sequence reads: CASSLTGRHRELFF. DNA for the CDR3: TGTGCCAGCAGCTTAACCGGGCGCCACCGGGAGCTGTTTTTT.

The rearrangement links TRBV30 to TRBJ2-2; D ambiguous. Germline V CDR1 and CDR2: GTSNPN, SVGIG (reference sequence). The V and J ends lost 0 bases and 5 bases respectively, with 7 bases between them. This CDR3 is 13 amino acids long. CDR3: CAWSVVRTGELFF. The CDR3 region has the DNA TGTGCCTGGAGTGTCGTGAGGACCGGGGAGCTGTTTTTT.

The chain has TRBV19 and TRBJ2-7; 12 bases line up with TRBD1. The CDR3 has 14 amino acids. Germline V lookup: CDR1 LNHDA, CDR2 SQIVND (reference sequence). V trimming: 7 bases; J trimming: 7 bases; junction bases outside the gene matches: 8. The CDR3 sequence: CASNPGQGAGEQYF. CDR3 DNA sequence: TGTGCCAGTAACCCGGGACAGGGGGCGGGAGAGCAGTACTTC.